The next 14 T cell receptor beta chains were all read from a single sample in a study of cytomegalovirus exposure and HLA in healthy donors. Using immunoSEQ multiplex PCR, the repertoire was profiled, and TCRdb retains in-frame clones only, with some absent. The sample consists of some 70,000 clones, 85% of them appearing once. Sample: PBMCs. Receptors originate from a man aged 30 to 39 in good health and CMV-seronegative.

V gene TRBV23-1 combines with J gene TRBJ2-4, with TRBD1 as a possible D gene (6 bases). TRBV23-1 is known as an ORF, though its function is uncertain. The CDR3 contains 17 residues. Between the trimmed V and J ends, which lost 3 bases and 3 bases, there was a span of 18 bases. The CDR3, as DNA: TGCGCCAGCAGTCATTTCCCCCTCCAGGGGAACAAAAACATTCAGTACTTC. This codes for CASSHFPLQGNKNIQYF.

CDR3 in DNA: TGTGCCAGCGGGAGGAGGGAACAACAGCCCCAGCATTTT. Translated, it gives CASGRREQQPQHF. The chain links TRBV27 to TRBJ1-5; D ambiguous. Trimming left V 8 bases short and J 7 bases short, with 15 bases between. CDR3 length: 13 amino acids. Germline CDR1 reads MNHEY; CDR2 reads SMNVEV (reference sequence).

The V gene is TRBV9, the J gene TRBJ2-1; TRBD2 agrees at 7 bases. Germline V gene data show CDR1 as SGDLS and CDR2 as YYNGEE. J was trimmed by 2 bases and V by 1 base; bases with no gene match: 3. The CDR3 covers 15 residues. The CDR3 nucleotides read TGTGCCAGCAGCGTAAGCGGGACTGCCTACAATGAGCAGTTCTTC. Its translation is CASSVSGTAYNEQFF.

The rearrangement uses TRBV30 and TRBJ2-3, with unresolved D. The CDR3 contains 12 residues. Germline CDR1 GTSNPN, CDR2 SVGIG (reference sequence). V was clipped by 2 bases and J by 4 bases, with 7 bases between them. CDR3 in amino acids: CAWSTRADTQYF. CDR3 in DNA: TGTGCCTGGAGTACCCGGGCAGATACGCAGTATTTT.

This chain uses TRBV19 with TRBJ1-5, with 7 positions matching TRBD1. The CDR3 runs 16 residues. The junction had 14 bases not matched to a gene; V was cut back by 5 bases and J by 7 bases. Looked up from germline, CDR1 is LNHDA and CDR2 is SQIVND (reference sequence). This CDR3 is CASSPLGGGGMQPQHF. Written as DNA, the CDR3 is TGTGCCAGTAGTCCGCTAGGTGGAGGGGGCATGCAGCCCCAGCATTTT.

This chain uses TRBV18 with TRBJ2-7; 7 bases are a match to TRBD1. CDR1 is KGHSH and CDR2 is LQKENI in the germline V gene. The CDR3 is 14 amino acids. Losses at the gene ends were 3 bases for V and 4 bases for J; bases not matched to a gene: 6. CDR3 region: CASSPGDREYEQYV. Written as DNA, the CDR3 is TGTGCCAGCTCACCTGGGGACAGAGAGTACGAGCAGTACGTC.

The V and J genes are TRBV2 and TRBJ2-5; 7 bases fit TRBD2. This CDR3 has 15 amino acids. Unmatched junction bases numbered 6, after V lost 1 base and J lost 4 bases. The germline V gene encodes CDR1 SNHLY and CDR2 FYNNEI. The CDR3: CASSEGLPGGETQYF. The CDR3 nucleotides are TGTGCCAGCAGTGAAGGACTACCGGGGGGAGAGACCCAGTACTTC.

The chain uses TRBV4-2 and TRBJ2-1; no reliable D call. V gave up 0 bases and J gave up 4 bases, with 10 bases separating them. Germline assignment: CDR1 LGHNA and CDR2 YNFKEQ. CDR3 length: 15 amino acids. Here the CDR3 reads CASSQDLGRYNEQFF. The DNA for the CDR3 is TGTGCCAGCAGCCAAGATCTGGGCAGATACAATGAGCAGTTCTTC.

V usage is TRBV11-2 and J usage is TRBJ1-2, with a possible D match to TRBD1 (5 bases). This CDR3 contains 14 residues. The germline gives CDR1 SGHAT, CDR2 FQNNGV. V gave up 4 bases and J gave up 8 bases, with 17 bases separating them. The CDR3 nucleotides are TGTGCCAGCAGCTCTCAAGACAGCATTTGGGGCTACACCTTC. Its translation is CASSSQDSIWGYTF.

The J gene is TRBJ2-2, the V gene TRBV5-1, with TRBD2 as a possible D gene (6 bases). There are 17 residues in the CDR3. The germline V gene encodes CDR1 SGHRS and CDR2 YFSETQ. Trimming left V 4 bases short and J 4 bases short, with 20 bases between. The CDR3 loop is CASSPSRQRTITGELFF. Written as DNA, the CDR3 is TGCGCCAGCAGCCCTAGCCGACAGCGGACTATCACCGGGGAGCTGTTTTTT.

This chain uses TRBV27 with TRBJ2-1, with D tentatively TRBD2 (5 bases). Trimming took 7 bases from V and 0 from J, leaving 16 bases between them. Looked up from germline, CDR1 is MNHEY and CDR2 is SMNVEV (reference sequence). The CDR3 is 16 amino acids. Written as DNA, the CDR3 is TGTGCCAGCAAAGTAGGGAGAAGCTCCTCCTACAATGAGCAGTTCTTC. Its translation: CASKVGRSSSYNEQFF.

This clone was detected only a few times. The chain combines TRBV7-9 with TRBJ2-1; 8 nucleotides match TRBD1. V was pared by 5 bases and J by 3 bases, with 15 bases of the junction left unmatched. This CDR3 has 18 amino acids. Per the germline V gene, CDR1 is SEHNR and CDR2 is FQNEAQ (reference sequence). CDR3 sequence (DNA): TGTGCCAGCAGCGTCGTTATTTACCGGGGACAGGACTACAATGAGCAGTTCTTC. Translating it yields CASSVVIYRGQDYNEQFF.

This chain links TRBV28 with TRBJ1-1; the D gene is possibly TRBD1 (6 bases). Germline V gene lookup returns CDR1 MDHEN and CDR2 SYDVKM. The V gene lost 4 bases and the J gene lost 2 bases, with 17 bases spanning the gap. The CDR3 sequence is 16 residues long. CDR3 region: CASSSWWDKLNTEAFF. CDR3 sequence (DNA): TGTGCCAGCAGTTCATGGTGGGACAAACTCAACACTGAAGCTTTCTTT.

This sequence joins TRBV5-4 and TRBJ2-3; TRBD2 might be the D (6 bases). V lost 3 bases, J lost 2 bases, and 10 bases lay in between. The CDR3 extends over 14 amino acids. Germline lookup yields CDR1 SGHNT and CDR2 YYREEE (reference sequence). CDR3 region: CASSSGTFTDTQYF. CDR3 nucleotide sequence: TGTGCCAGCAGCTCCGGGACTTTCACAGATACGCAGTATTTT.